This T cell receptor beta chain derives from a study of post-analysis software for immune sequencing data (dated by TCRdb to 2015 to 2017). Notes on the research overall: Relapsing-remitting, secondary progressive and progressive-relapsing multiple sclerosis were recorded as disease courses, and subtype annotation was lacking for some patients. The patient repertoires were compared against around eleven previously published healthy control repertoires obtained from donors aged about 6 to 27 years. A subset of samples was prepared in parallel using single-end sample barcoding, then pooled and co-amplified after Illumina adapter ligation.

Preparation of the library involved PCR. The sequencing machine was an Illumina HiSeq 2500. To reduce PCR and sequencing biases, unique molecular identifiers were built into the TCR beta cDNA libraries. Roughly 0.5 million cDNA molecules were obtained per 1 to 10 million input T cells, so each molecule approximated one T cell. The patient libraries were prepared and sequenced with the same protocol used for the earlier healthy control dataset. Within a given batch, samples were prepared together, multiplexed and sequenced on the same HiSeq lane. Processing in the source paper ran as follows. Raw barcoded reads were processed with MIGEC, discarding single-read molecular identifier groups before consensus assembly and CDR3 extraction. Clonotype tables were post-analysed with VDJtools, and diversity was normalized by down-sampling all datasets to the smallest sample size. To correct batch-related cross-sample contamination, repertoire overlap clustering matched CDR3 amino acid sequences but not nucleotide sequences. TCRdb reprocessing: public reads trimmed at Q25 with fastp, clones called with MiXCR, in-frame beta chains kept. When rows share a CDR3 protein, they turn into one entry using the most common DNA and genes. TCRdb, rather than the study authors, made the V and J calls. The sample table contains 750,000 to 950,000 distinct CDR3 sequences; only one count was recorded for more than 45% of them. 4.9% of the sample is held by the ten biggest clonotypes.

Results the study describes overall, beyond this receptor: Significantly higher frequencies in patients than in controls were found for roughly 5 TRBV segments, including TRBV5-6, TRBV5-1 and TRBV20-1. Significantly lower normalized Chao1 diversity was found in multiple sclerosis patients than in controls, suggesting substantial peripheral T-cell clonal expansion. Strong co-clustering of samples prepared in the same batch was shown by direct clustering with F measure, prompting a batch-effect correction. The multiple sclerosis patient group was slightly younger than the control group.

TCR beta repertoires were profiled from peripheral blood of some 13 young patients with multiple sclerosis to demonstrate the VDJtools post-analysis software. The patients with multiple sclerosis were children and adolescents between roughly 6 and 16 years of age. This clonotype was seen just once. It has no known antigen specificity. Per-nucleotide qualities are absent, and no much larger clonotype sits a single base away. The CDR3 has 15 amino acids, counting the end cysteine and phenylalanine. Here the CDR3 DNA is all that survives: 45 bases in frame from base 1. The germline V gene yields SGHDN for CDR1 and FVKESK for CDR2. Trimming takes 1 base from V and 6 bases from J, and the germline ends sit 10 bases apart.

Sequenced input: blood. The receptor comes from a girl aged 5 to 17 with multiple sclerosis. The V gene is TRBV14 and the J gene is TRBJ1-6; 5 matching bases give a weak D call of TRBD1. Here is the DNA: TGTGCCAGCAGCCAAGGAATCCAGGGTAATTCACCCCTCCACTTT. Its amino acids are CASSQGIQGNSPLHF.